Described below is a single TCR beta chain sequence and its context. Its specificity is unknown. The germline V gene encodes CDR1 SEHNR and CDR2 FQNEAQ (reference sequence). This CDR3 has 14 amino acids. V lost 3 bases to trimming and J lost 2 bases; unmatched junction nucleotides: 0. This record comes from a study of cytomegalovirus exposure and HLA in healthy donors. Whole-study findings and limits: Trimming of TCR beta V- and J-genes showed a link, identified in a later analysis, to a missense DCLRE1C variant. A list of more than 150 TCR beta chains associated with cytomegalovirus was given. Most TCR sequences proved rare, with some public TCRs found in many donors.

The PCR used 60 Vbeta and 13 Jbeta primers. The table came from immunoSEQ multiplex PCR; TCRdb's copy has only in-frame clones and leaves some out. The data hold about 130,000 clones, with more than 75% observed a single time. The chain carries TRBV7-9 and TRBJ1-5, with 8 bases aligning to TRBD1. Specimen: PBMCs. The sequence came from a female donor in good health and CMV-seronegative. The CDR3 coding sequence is TGTGCCAGCAGCTTGGGACAGGGCAATCAGCCCCAGCATTTT. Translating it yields CASSLGQGNQPQHF.